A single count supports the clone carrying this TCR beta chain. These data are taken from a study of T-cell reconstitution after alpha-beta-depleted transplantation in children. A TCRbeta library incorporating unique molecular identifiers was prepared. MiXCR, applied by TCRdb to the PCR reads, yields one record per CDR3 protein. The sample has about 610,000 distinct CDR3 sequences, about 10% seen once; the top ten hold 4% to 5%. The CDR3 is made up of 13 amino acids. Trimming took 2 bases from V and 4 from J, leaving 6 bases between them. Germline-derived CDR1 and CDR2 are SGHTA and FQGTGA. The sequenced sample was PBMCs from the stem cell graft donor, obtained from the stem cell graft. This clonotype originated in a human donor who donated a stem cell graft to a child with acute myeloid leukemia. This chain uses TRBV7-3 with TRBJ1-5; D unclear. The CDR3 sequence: CASSLSWNQPQHF. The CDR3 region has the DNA TGTGCCAGCAGCTTATCGTGGAATCAGCCCCAGCATTTT.